Listed below are T cell receptor beta chains from one sample, sequenced in a study of cytomegalovirus exposure and HLA in healthy donors. Sequencing was performed with immunoSEQ multiplex PCR; in TCRdb, only in-frame clones are kept and a portion is missing. This sample carries 120,000 or so clones, roughly four fifths of them seen once, and the ten largest clones take around 1.2%. The sequenced material came from PBMCs. All receptors derive from a woman in her twenties or thirties in good health and CMV-seronegative. The CDR3 runs from the conserved cysteine through the conserved F or W. Fields, in order: V gene, CDR3 length, D gene, clone size, J gene, CDR3 DNA, CDR3 protein. A D gene is named only where the DNA matches it firmly. Some rows have no size entry. The others give once, few or many, or a class for an expanded clone.

TRBV30,13,-,-,TRBJ1-5,TGTGCCTGGAGCCGGGACATCAATCAGCCCCAGCATTTT,CAWSRDINQPQHF
TRBV7-9,14,-,-,TRBJ2-7,TGTGCCAGCAGCCCTCCCGGTCCATCCTACGAGCAGTACTTC,CASSPPGPSYEQYF
TRBV28,15,-,-,TRBJ2-3,TGTGCCAGCAGTTTAGGCCCCCGAAGCACAGATACGCAGTATTTT,CASSLGPRSTDTQYF
TRBV6-5,16,TRBD1,-,TRBJ1-5,TGTGCCAGCAGTTACACGGGACAGGGTAACAATCAGCCCCAGCATTTT,CASSYTGQGNNQPQHF
TRBV27,15,-,-,TRBJ1-6,TGTGCCAGCAGTTTAGAGGGATTATATAATTCACCCCTCCACTTT,CASSLEGLYNSPLHF
TRBV19,14,-,few,TRBJ1-1,TGTGCCAGTAGCCGCGGGACGGTGAACACTGAAGCTTTCTTT,CASSRGTVNTEAFF
TRBV28,16,-,-,TRBJ2-5,TGTGCCAGCAGCCTGGGGCCTGCCCGGATTCAAGAGACCCAGTACTTC,CASSLGPARIQETQYF
TRBV6-5,13,-,-,TRBJ2-1,TGTGCCAGCAGTTCCGCGGGGTACAATGAGCAGTTCTTC,CASSSAGYNEQFF
TRBV9,13,-,-,TRBJ1-1,TGTGCCAGCAGCGCCAGGGGAAAGGGTGAAGCTTTCTTT,CASSARGKGEAFF
TRBV2,15,-,-,TRBJ1-2,TGTGCCAGCAGCATGAACAGGCCGGCTAACTATGGCTACACCTTC,CASSMNRPANYGYTF
TRBV9,15,TRBD2,-,TRBJ2-1,TGTGCCAGCAGCGTACGCGGGGGGGAGTACAATGAGCAGTTCTTC,CASSVRGGEYNEQFF
TRBV18,16,-,-,TRBJ2-1,TGTGCCAGCTCGCCACAGGGCCCCCAGGGGTACAATGAGCAGTTCTTC,CASSPQGPQGYNEQFF
TRBV7-9,15,-,-,TRBJ2-1,TGTGCCACCGATCTAGCGCCCCACTCCTACAATGAGCAGTTCTTC,CATDLAPHSYNEQFF
TRBV15,14,TRBD1,-,TRBJ2-1,TGTGCCACCAGCCACGAGGGGACAGCCGATGAGCAGTTCTTC,CATSHEGTADEQFF
TRBV5-1,13,-,-,TRBJ1-1,TGCGCCAGCAGCTCGCCAGTGAACACTGAAGCTTTCTTT,CASSSPVNTEAFF
TRBV27,13,-,-,TRBJ1-2,TGTGCCAGCAGTCGGACTGCAAACTATGGCTACACCTTC,CASSRTANYGYTF
TRBV7-2,17,TRBD2,-,TRBJ2-1,TGTGCCAGCCAAGGTCAACTAGCGGGGGGGAATTTCAATGAGCAGTTCTTC,CASQGQLAGGNFNEQFF
TRBV5-1,15,-,once,TRBJ2-1,TGCGCCAGCAGCTTGGTGGCAACAGCCGCCAATGAGCAGTTCTTC,CASSLVATAANEQFF
TRBV4-2,15,TRBD1,-,TRBJ1-1,TGTGCCAGCAGCCACTACAGGGGAGAGAACACTGAAGCTTTCTTT,CASSHYRGENTEAFF
TRBV28,15,-,-,TRBJ1-5,TGTGCCAGCAGTTTATCCATACGGGGCAATCAGCCCCAGCATTTT,CASSLSIRGNQPQHF
TRBV5-1,15,-,-,TRBJ1-1,TGCGCCAGCAGCTTGGCGCAGGTCAGGAACACTGAAGCTTTCTTT,CASSLAQVRNTEAFF
TRBV7-7,14,-,once,TRBJ2-5,TGTGCCAGCAGCCCGACAGGCCGCGGGCAGACCCAGTACTTC,CASSPTGRGQTQYF
TRBV27,12,-,-,TRBJ1-5,TGTGCCAGCAGTCCTTACAATCAGCCCCAGCATTTT,CASSPYNQPQHF
TRBV14,14,-,-,TRBJ2-7,TGTGCCAGCAGCCAAGATCGGGGGTTTTGGGAGCAGTACTTC,CASSQDRGFWEQYF
TRBV7-2,13,-,-,TRBJ2-5,TGTGCCAGCAGCTTAGGACTTAAGGAGACCCAGTACTTC,CASSLGLKETQYF
TRBV27,13,-,few,TRBJ1-6,TGTGCCACCCGGCCCTCGGGAGATTCACCCCTCCACTTT,CATRPSGDSPLHF
TRBV27,14,-,-,TRBJ1-3,TGTGCCAGCAGCCCCGGGACACCTGGAAACATCATATATTTT,CASSPGTPGNIIYF
TRBV4-3,15,-,-,TRBJ1-4,TGCGCCAGCAGCCAAGGTTGGGGGCTTGATGAAAAACTGTTTTTT,CASSQGWGLDEKLFF
TRBV14,14,TRBD1,-,TRBJ1-2,TGTGCCAGCAGCCGACAGACAGGGGCCTATGGCTACACCTTC,CASSRQTGAYGYTF
TRBV9,15,-,-,TRBJ2-1,TGTGCCAGCAGCGTAGATCTAGCGAGGGCCAATGAGCAGTTCTTC,CASSVDLARANEQFF
TRBV11-2,12,-,-,TRBJ1-2,TGTGCCAGCAGCTTAGGAGGGACAGGCTACACCTTC,CASSLGGTGYTF
TRBV28,22,TRBD2,-,TRBJ2-6,TGTGCCAGCAGTTCCTGGGTTTTAGCGGGAGGGCCGGAACACTCTGGGGCCAACGTCCTGACTTTC,CASSSWVLAGGPEHSGANVLTF
TRBV7-7,15,TRBD2,-,TRBJ2-1,TGTGCCAGCAGCTTGGGGGGGGGATCCTACAATGAGCAGTTCTTC,CASSLGGGSYNEQFF
TRBV28,15,TRBD2,-,TRBJ2-1,TGTGCCAGCAGTCCAGCGGGAGCCCCCTACAATGAGCAGTTCTTC,CASSPAGAPYNEQFF
TRBV6-5,14,-,-,TRBJ2-5,TGTGCCAGGAAGTGTCACAGGTCCCAAGAGACCCAGTACTTC,CARKCHRSQETQYF
TRBV7-2,16,-,-,TRBJ2-7,TGTGCCAGCAGCTTAGCGAAGGCGGGGACGGTCTACGAGCAGTACTTC,CASSLAKAGTVYEQYF
TRBV9,14,-,once,TRBJ2-2,TGTGCCAGCACTTCCGGGAGTGTCACCGGGGAGCTGTTTTTT,CASTSGSVTGELFF
TRBV27,15,-,few,TRBJ2-5,TGTGCCAGCAGTCCAGGCTCTAAGGTCCAAGAGACCCAGTACTTC,CASSPGSKVQETQYF
TRBV2,14,-,-,TRBJ1-2,TGTGCCAGCAGTGCCCTGAGAGGGTACTATGGCTACACCTTC,CASSALRGYYGYTF
TRBV9,14,TRBD1,-,TRBJ2-2,TGTGCCAGCCGACCAGGGGGAAACACCGGGGAGCTGTTTTTT,CASRPGGNTGELFF
TRBV5-8,16,TRBD1,-,TRBJ1-4,TGTGCCAGCAGCTTGGCTTTGGAGACAGGGGTCGAAAAACTGTTTTTT,CASSLALETGVEKLFF
TRBV4-1,15,-,-,TRBJ1-5,TGCGCCAGCAGCCGGGGGGGCGGGCCCAATCAGCCCCAGCATTTT,CASSRGGGPNQPQHF
TRBV28,16,TRBD2,-,TRBJ2-7,TGTGCCAGCAGTTTCCCTCCGGCTAGCGGCTACTACGAGCAGTACTTC,CASSFPPASGYYEQYF
TRBV7-8,15,TRBD1,-,TRBJ2-2,TGTGCCAGCAGCTTCTCTAGGACAGGGGCCGGGGAGCTGTTTTTT,CASSFSRTGAGELFF
TRBV19,14,-,-,TRBJ2-2,TGTGCCAGTAACTGGCAGGGTCGGACCGGGGAGCTGTTTTTT,CASNWQGRTGELFF
TRBV5-1,12,-,once,TRBJ2-7,TGCGCCAGCGGGAAGGGGGCCTACGAGCAGTACTTC,CASGKGAYEQYF
TRBV4-3,16,-,-,TRBJ1-1,TGCGCCAGCAGCGTAAGTCACAGGGTGATGAACACTGAAGCTTTCTTT,CASSVSHRVMNTEAFF
TRBV7-8,14,TRBD1,-,TRBJ1-2,TGTGCCAGCAGCTTACGCCGGGACAGTAGGTTCTACACCTTC,CASSLRRDSRFYTF
TRBV29-1,15,TRBD1,-,TRBJ1-1,TGCAGCGTTGAAGTCTCAGGGGGCATGAACACTGAAGCTTTCTTT,CSVEVSGGMNTEAFF
TRBV27,13,-,few,TRBJ2-2,TGTGCCAGCAGTATACACCGAACCGGGGAGCTGTTTTTT,CASSIHRTGELFF
TRBV4-2,17,TRBD2,-,TRBJ2-2,TGTGCCAGCAGCCAAGATCTCGCTAGCGGGGGGGCCGGGGAGCTGTTTTTT,CASSQDLASGGAGELFF
TRBV9,14,-,few,TRBJ2-2,TGTGCCAGCAGCGTTGGAGACCCTACCGGGGAGCTGTTTTTT,CASSVGDPTGELFF
TRBV4-3,16,-,few,TRBJ2-7,TGCGCCAGCAGCCAAGCCAACGGATACTCTGGAGGGGAGCAGTACTTC,CASSQANGYSGGEQYF
TRBV6-5,15,-,-,TRBJ1-1,TGTGCCAGCAGTTACTTCGGGGGGCGGGACACTGAAGCTTTCTTT,CASSYFGGRDTEAFF
TRBV7-6,13,-,-,TRBJ2-3,TGTGCCAGCAGCTTAGACTCTTCAAATACGCAGTATTTT,CASSLDSSNTQYF